The entry that follows covers one TCR beta chain sequence. The data stem from a study of cytomegalovirus exposure and HLA in healthy donors. Primers: 60 Vbeta forward and 13 Jbeta reverse. The method was immunoSEQ multiplex PCR; TCRdb's version includes in-frame clones alone and lacks a portion of them. The sample comprises more than 95,000 clones, under 90% of which are singletons, and around 4% rests with the top ten. Losses at the gene ends were 8 bases for V and 2 bases for J; bases not matched to a gene: 12. The CDR3 loop spans 15 amino acids. CDR1 and CDR2 (germline): MNHEY, SMNVEV (reference sequence).

The source material was PBMCs. The receptor was derived from a woman aged 30 to 39 in good health and CMV-seronegative. The chain joins TRBV27 to TRBJ2-7; 7 bases are shared with TRBD2. This CDR3 is CASGGSGSPTYEQYF. CDR3 nucleotides: TGTGCCAGCGGGGGTAGCGGGTCCCCCACCTACGAGCAGTACTTC.